The rows below give T cell receptor beta chains drawn from one sample of a study of cytomegalovirus exposure and HLA in healthy donors. Repertoires were generated with immunoSEQ multiplex PCR, while TCRdb's copy carries only in-frame clones and drops some. The sample lists tens of thousands of clones; approximately 95% were seen once. The specimen sequenced was PBMCs. The receptors stem from a man between 18 and 29 years old in good health and CMV-seropositive. Each CDR3 is given with its conserved first and last residue. The D gene is left open where the match is weak. Rows may omit the clone size; those that give it use once, few, many or a size class.

clone_size j_call v_call d_call cdr3_aa cdr3_nt
- TRBJ2-1 TRBV6-1 TRBD2 CASSETSGAYNEQFF TGTGCCAGCAGTGAAACTAGCGGGGCATACAATGAGCAGTTCTTC
- TRBJ2-3 TRBV6-6 - CASSYPRNTQYF TGTGCCAGCAGTTACCCGAGGAATACGCAGTATTTT
- TRBJ2-5 TRBV4-2 - CASSQDWASETTGEETQYF TGTGCCAGCAGCCAAGATTGGGCTAGCGAAACTACGGGAGAAGAGACCCAGTACTTC
- TRBJ2-7 TRBV28 TRBD1 CASSFSRGTGSLEQYF TGTGCCAGCAGCTTTTCGCGGGGGACAGGGTCTCTCGAGCAGTACTTC
- TRBJ1-2 TRBV6-1 TRBD1 CASSLQGSDYGYTF TGTGCCAGCAGCCTACAGGGGTCGGACTATGGCTACACCTTC
- TRBJ2-5 TRBV2 - CASRAEQETQYF TGTGCCAGCAGGGCGGAACAAGAGACCCAGTACTTC
- TRBJ2-7 TRBV18 - CASSPQQDIGYEQYF TGTGCCAGCTCACCACAACAGGATATCGGCTACGAGCAGTACTTC
- TRBJ2-7 TRBV7-8 TRBD2 CASSQSGSSYEQYF TGTGCCAGCAGCCAAAGCGGGAGCTCCTACGAGCAGTACTTC
- TRBJ2-2 TRBV27 - CASSLGRTGELFF TGTGCCAGCAGTTTAGGGCGCACCGGGGAGCTGTTTTTT
- TRBJ1-5 TRBV6-5 - CASSPFQGSNQPQHF TGTGCCAGCAGCCCGTTTCAGGGTAGCAATCAGCCCCAGCATTTT
- TRBJ2-1 TRBV7-2 TRBD2 CASSLARLAKNEQFF TGTGCCAGCAGCTTAGCCCGACTAGCGAAGAATGAGCAGTTCTTC
- TRBJ1-1 TRBV30 TRBD1 CAWSGQGNTEAFF TGTGCCTGGAGTGGACAGGGGAACACTGAAGCTTTCTTT
- TRBJ1-5 TRBV7-8 - CASSLAGQESYSNQPQHF TGTGCCAGCAGCTTAGCCGGTCAGGAATCTTATAGCAATCAGCCCCAGCATTTT
- TRBJ1-2 TRBV28 - CASRNSPLGYTF TGTGCCAGCAGGAACAGCCCTCTCGGCTACACCTTC
- TRBJ1-4 TRBV23-1 TRBD1 CASSQFRPGTGFGEKLFF TGCGCCAGCAGTCAATTTCGTCCCGGGACAGGGTTCGGAGAAAAACTGTTTTTT
- TRBJ2-7 TRBV6-1 - CASSERGHTYEQYF TGTGCCAGCAGTGAAAGGGGACATACCTACGAGCAGTACTTC
once TRBJ2-5 TRBV5-8 TRBD1 CASSLVGQQETQYF TGTGCCAGCAGCTTGGTGGGACAGCAAGAGACCCAGTACTTC
- TRBJ2-6 TRBV29-1 - CSARRPGANVLTF TGCAGCGCACGGCGGCCTGGGGCCAACGTCCTGACTTTC
- TRBJ2-5 TRBV6-5 TRBD1 CASSRQGPETQYF TGTGCCAGCAGTCGACAGGGCCCAGAGACCCAGTACTTC
- TRBJ2-7 TRBV6-6 TRBD2 CASSYSYSGRIYEQYF TGTGCCAGCAGTTACTCTTACTCCGGGAGGATCTACGAGCAGTACTTC
- TRBJ2-5 TRBV5-1 TRBD2 CASSLVMASGQETQYF TGCGCCAGCAGCTTGGTTATGGCTAGCGGACAAGAGACCCAGTACTTC
few TRBJ1-1 TRBV4-1 - CASSSRTGSEAFF TGCGCCAGCAGCTCTCGGACGGGGAGTGAAGCTTTCTTT
- TRBJ1-5 TRBV27 - CASRAGGNQPQHF TGTGCCAGCAGAGCAGGGGGCAATCAGCCCCAGCATTTT
- TRBJ2-3 TRBV28 - CASSFGWAPKPPSTDTQYF TGTGCCAGCAGTTTCGGTTGGGCCCCTAAGCCTCCTAGCACAGATACGCAGTATTTT
- TRBJ2-7 TRBV5-1 - CASSADPGGQGVSYEQYF TGCGCCAGCAGCGCAGACCCGGGAGGGCAGGGGGTTTCCTACGAGCAGTACTTC
- TRBJ2-1 TRBV28 TRBD1 CASRGQGLETNNEQFF TGTGCCAGCAGGGGACAGGGGCTGGAGACGAACAATGAGCAGTTCTTC
- TRBJ2-7 TRBV19 TRBD2 CASSTSGRPSYEQYF TGTGCCAGTAGTACGAGCGGGAGGCCATCCTACGAGCAGTACTTC
- TRBJ2-5 TRBV28 TRBD1 CASSSGTGGFLAETQYF TGTGCCAGCAGTTCCGGGACAGGGGGGTTTCTAGCAGAGACCCAGTACTTC
- TRBJ2-5 TRBV2 TRBD2 CASSDHGTTQETQYF TGTGCCAGCAGTGACCACGGGACTACCCAAGAGACCCAGTACTTC
once TRBJ1-1 TRBV28 - CASSPVGNSDTEAFF TGTGCCAGCAGTCCAGTCGGGAATTCGGACACTGAAGCTTTCTTT
once TRBJ2-5 TRBV19 TRBD2 CASSTLAGAETQYF TGTGCCAGTAGTACCTTAGCGGGTGCTGAGACCCAGTACTTC
- TRBJ2-1 TRBV19 - CASSIVAYEQFF TGTGCCAGTAGTATAGTTGCGTATGAGCAGTTCTTC
- TRBJ2-7 TRBV15 - CATSRADSRYEQYF TGTGCCACCAGCAGAGCTGATAGCAGATACGAGCAGTACTTC
once TRBJ2-7 TRBV4-2 TRBD1 CASSQPDRGEQYF TGTGCCAGCAGCCAACCGGACAGGGGCGAGCAGTACTTC
- TRBJ2-2 TRBV9 TRBD2 CASSVSAGVGTGELFF TGTGCCAGCAGCGTTTCAGCGGGAGTGGGCACCGGGGAGCTGTTTTTT
- TRBJ2-1 TRBV11-3 - CASSWRPYNEQFF TGTGCCAGCAGCTGGAGGCCATACAATGAGCAGTTCTTC
once TRBJ2-3 TRBV7-2 TRBD2 CASSWLGALAGGVYTQYF TGTGCCAGCAGCTGGCTAGGGGCACTAGCGGGAGGGGTATATACGCAGTATTTT
- TRBJ1-5 TRBV6-1 - CASELGSQPQHF TGTGCCAGCGAATTGGGGAGTCAGCCCCAGCATTTT
- TRBJ1-3 TRBV28 - CASSSPGSGNTIYF TGTGCCAGCAGTTCCCCCGGCTCTGGAAACACCATATATTTT
- TRBJ1-1 TRBV18 - CASSPLENTEAFF TGTGCCAGCTCACCTTTAGAGAACACTGAAGCTTTCTTT
- TRBJ2-2 TRBV19 - CASSTQFRSNTGELFF TGTGCCAGTAGTACACAGTTCAGGTCGAACACCGGGGAGCTGTTTTTT
- TRBJ2-1 TRBV6-1 - CASSYQADDNEQFF TGTGCCAGCAGTTATCAAGCGGACGACAATGAGCAGTTCTTC
- TRBJ2-3 TRBV9 TRBD2 CASSPSGGPPTDTQYF TGTGCCAGCAGCCCCTCGGGGGGACCACCCACAGATACGCAGTATTTT
- TRBJ1-1 TRBV30 TRBD1 CAWVGTVRGTEAFF TGTGCCTGGGTAGGGACAGTACGCGGCACTGAAGCTTTCTTT
- TRBJ2-1 TRBV9 - CASSGPQGSHNEQFF TGTGCCAGCAGCGGCCCGCAGGGTAGTCACAATGAGCAGTTCTTC
once TRBJ2-2 TRBV28 - CASSAFKTGTGELFF TGTGCCAGCAGCGCCTTTAAAACAGGGACCGGGGAGCTGTTTTTT
- TRBJ2-7 TRBV5-4 TRBD2 CASSSLAGGVGEQYF TGTGCCAGCAGCTCCTTAGCGGGAGGGGTAGGCGAGCAGTACTTC
- TRBJ1-1 TRBV5-1 TRBD1 CASSLVAGGSFGTEAFF TGCGCCAGCAGCTTAGTGGCAGGGGGCAGTTTTGGGACTGAAGCTTTCTTT
few TRBJ2-2 TRBV15 TRBD2 CATSRDLAVSGELFF TGTGCCACCAGCAGAGACCTAGCGGTCAGCGGGGAGCTGTTTTTT
- TRBJ2-2 TRBV27 - CASSLRLTGELFF TGTGCCAGCAGTTTACGGTTGACCGGGGAGCTGTTTTTT
- TRBJ2-2 TRBV7-8 TRBD1 CASSFGQGRNTGELFF TGTGCCAGCAGCTTCGGACAGGGTCGAAACACCGGGGAGCTGTTTTTT
- TRBJ1-3 TRBV10-3 - CAIRGFRGSALESSTIYF TGTGCCATCAGGGGGTTCAGGGGATCGGCTCTGGAAAGCAGCACCATATATTTT
- TRBJ2-3 TRBV9 - CASSAPIKTSTDTQYF TGTGCCAGCAGCGCCCCGATAAAAACTAGCACAGATACGCAGTATTTT
- TRBJ2-7 TRBV11-2 - CASSSGQSYEQYF TGTGCCAGCAGCTCAGGGCAGAGTTACGAGCAGTACTTC
once TRBJ2-1 TRBV9 TRBD2 CASSLAGYNEQFF TGTGCCAGCAGTCTAGCGGGATACAATGAGCAGTTCTTC